A single sample is the source of the 27 T cell receptor beta chains below, sequenced in a study of spatial heterogeneity in lung cancer. TCRdb re-analysed the 5' RACE reads in MiXCR, keeping a single row per CDR3 protein. The sample has around 40,000 distinct CDR3 sequences, about 5% seen once; the top ten hold 25%. The sample's time point: sample taken at primary tumor resection. The source was PBMCs, collected at surgery. The receptors were gathered from a female donor with early-stage non-small cell lung cancer.

This clonotype has more than one count but fewer than ten. The chain is built from TRBV20-1 and TRBJ2-5; tentative D call: TRBD2 (6 bases). The CDR3 is 16 amino acids. V lost 0 bases, J lost 5 bases, and 19 bases lay in between. Germline CDR1 reads DFQATT; CDR2 reads SNEGSKA (reference sequence). CDR3 nucleotide sequence: TGCAGTGCTAGAGATCCGGCTAGCGTTTCTCCGGAGACCCAGTACTTC. As protein: CSARDPASVSPETQYF.

Note on this clonotype: This could be a read error, since a much larger clone is one nucleotide away. The CDR3 bases are TGTGCCTGCAGCTCCTTGTCGGGGGTCAACTATGGCTACACCTTC. This encodes CACSSLSGVNYGYTF. This chain joins TRBV9 and TRBJ1-2, with a weak D call TRBD1 (5 bases). The germline V gene has CDR1 SGDLS and CDR2 YYNGEE. The CDR3 covers 15 residues. The full variable domain, rest sourced from reference TRBV9 and TRBJ1-2, is DSGVTQTPKHLITATGQRVTLRCSPRSGDLSVYWYQQSLDQGLQFLIQYYNGEERAKGNILERFSAQQFPDLHSELNLSSLELGDSALYFCACSSLSGVNYGYTFGSGTRLTVV.

This clonotype was detected many times. V is TRBV12-3 or TRBV12-4 and J is TRBJ2-7; D not resolved. V gave up 2 bases and J gave up 7 bases, with 12 bases separating them. The CDR3 is 13 residues long. CDR3 DNA sequence: TGTGCCAGCAGTTTAACCCCATTAGGGGAGCAGTACTTC. Translating gives CASSLTPLGEQYF.

The sample holds many counts of this clonotype. The chain links TRBV20-1 to TRBJ2-7; a weak D match, TRBD1 (5 bases). Trimming left V 6 bases short and J 5 bases short, with 17 bases between. Germline loops: CDR1 DFQATT, CDR2 SNEGSKA (reference sequence). The CDR3 consists of 13 residues. The CDR3 spells CSAPLTGIHEQYF. The CDR3, as DNA: TGCAGTGCCCCACTAACAGGAATACACGAGCAGTACTTC.

This clonotype occurred many times. The rearrangement joins TRBV12-3 or TRBV12-4 to TRBJ2-3, with D unresolved. With 2 bases removed from V and 3 bases from J, the gap between germline ends came to 6 bases. The CDR3 is 13 amino acids. The CDR3 region is CASSLQPTDTQYF. CDR3 DNA: TGTGCCAGCAGTTTACAACCAACAGATACGCAGTATTTT.

This clonotype was observed a handful of times. The rearrangement joins TRBV28 to TRBJ1-1; weak D call: TRBD1 (5 bases). Trimming shortened V by 6 bases and J by 6 bases, and 11 bases separated the two germline ends. The CDR3 is 12 residues long. CDR1 is MDHEN, CDR2 SYDVKM, per germline. CDR3 sequence reads: CASSLQGAEAFF. The CDR3 nucleotides are TGTGCCAGCAGCCTCCAGGGAGCTGAAGCTTTCTTT.

The table lists this clonotype with many counts. The chain employs TRBV7-9 and TRBJ1-2; no firm D call. The CDR3 has 15 residues. With 5 bases removed from V and 0 bases from J, the gap between germline ends came to 13 bases. Germline CDR1 SEHNR, CDR2 FQNEAQ (reference sequence). In DNA, the CDR3 is TGTGCCAGCAGCCCCTTGGCAGCCTCTAACTATGGCTACACCTTC. Translation gives CASSPLAASNYGYTF.

This clonotype was recorded a few times. This chain links TRBV20-1 with TRBJ2-3; 8 bases are shared with TRBD2. Looked up from germline, CDR1 is DFQATT and CDR2 is SNEGSKA (reference sequence). The V segment lost 0 bases and the J segment 4 bases; nucleotides outside the gene matches: 6. This CDR3 spans 15 amino acids. The CDR3 is CSARDSGGAPDTQYF. DNA for the CDR3: TGCAGTGCTAGAGATTCGGGGGGGGCTCCAGATACGCAGTATTTT.

This chain links TRBV6-1 with TRBJ1-6; 8 bases are a match to TRBD1. The CDR3 has 13 residues. Germline trimming cut 6 bases from V and 10 bases from J; bases unmatched to any gene: 5. The V gene's germline CDR1 is MNHNS and CDR2 SASEGT. The chain's CDR3 is CASRRTGRSPLHF. DNA of the CDR3: TGTGCCAGCAGAAGGACAGGGCGGTCACCCCTCCACTTT.

The table lists this clonotype with many counts. Written as DNA, the CDR3 is TGTGCCAGCAGGCAGAACAGGGGACAACAGTACTTC. Its protein product is CASRQNRGQQYF. The rearrangement joins TRBV6-1 to TRBJ2-7; TRBD1 matches 7 bases. CDR1 MNHNS and CDR2 SASEGT come from the germline V gene. Trimming removed 6 bases from V and 10 bases from J; junction bases left unmatched: 9. The CDR3 runs to 12 residues.

The chain recombines TRBV20-1 with TRBJ1-4; D may be TRBD1 (5 bases). The CDR3 length is 13 residues. Trimming removed 4 bases at V and 5 bases at J, with 11 bases between. In germline, CDR1 is DFQATT, CDR2 SNEGSKA (reference sequence). Here the CDR3 DNA reads TGCAGTGCTAAACCGGGGGAGAATGAAAAACTGTTTTTT. Translating it yields CSAKPGENEKLFF.

This clonotype occurred many times. V and J are TRBV9 and TRBJ1-1; possible D gene TRBD1, 6 bases. This CDR3 has 14 amino acids. CDR1 and CDR2 (germline): SGDLS, YYNGEE. Trimming took 4 bases from V and 4 from J, leaving 14 bases between them. CDR3 nucleotide sequence: TGTGCCAGCAGCATTCAGGGGAGAGGCACTGAAGCTTTCTTT. This gives the protein CASSIQGRGTEAFF.

This clonotype was recorded a few times. The CDR3 region is CASSFVVQGDTDTQYF. The CDR3 DNA reads as TGTGCCAGCAGTTTTGTTGTCCAGGGGGACACAGATACGCAGTATTTT. The chain couples TRBV12-3 or TRBV12-4 to TRBJ2-3, with 7 bases fitting TRBD1. After removal of 3 bases from V and 2 bases from J, the junction contained 8 bases not matched to a gene. This CDR3 is built from 16 residues.

The chain carries TRBV7-6 and TRBJ1-4; D ambiguous. Germline V CDR1 and CDR2: SGHVS, FNYEAQ. CDR3 length: 13 residues. Trimming removed 6 bases from V and 7 bases from J, with 12 bases in between. The CDR3 is CASRLTVGEKLFF. CDR3 DNA: TGTGCCAGCAGGTTGACGGTTGGTGAAAAACTGTTTTTT.

This clonotype was counted a few times. The J gene is TRBJ1-6, the V gene TRBV20-1; TRBD1 might be the D (5 bases). The CDR3 covers 15 residues. Germline CDR1 DFQATT, CDR2 SNEGSKA (reference sequence). V gave up 4 bases and J gave up 7 bases, with 17 bases separating them. The CDR3 sequence: CSATQDSQVNSPLHF. CDR3 DNA sequence: TGCAGTGCTACACAAGACAGTCAGGTGAATTCACCCCTCCACTTT.

This clonotype has ten or more counts. The chain recombines TRBV3-1 with TRBJ2-1; no firm D call. The V end was cut by 4 bases, the J end by 5 bases, with 12 bases between. This CDR3 region has 14 residues. Per the germline V gene, CDR1 is LGHDT and CDR2 is YNNKEL (reference sequence). This CDR3 reads CASSPPELNNEQFF. The CDR3 region has the DNA TGTGCCAGCAGCCCACCGGAGTTAAACAATGAGCAGTTCTTC.

This rearrangement joins TRBV12-3 or TRBV12-4 to TRBJ2-3; 11 positions agree with TRBD2. Trimming removed 6 bases from V and 3 bases from J; junction bases left unmatched: 5. The CDR3 is 15 residues long. Here the CDR3 DNA reads TGTGCCAGCAGAAAGACTAGCGGGATTACAGATACGCAGTATTTT. This encodes CASRKTSGITDTQYF.

The genes are TRBV28 and TRBJ2-7; 8 bases are shared with TRBD2. The CDR3 runs to 15 residues. Germline V gives CDR1 MDHEN, CDR2 SYDVKM. V lost 5 bases to trimming and J lost 3 bases; unmatched junction nucleotides: 9. This CDR3 reads CASSPPGGSDYEQYF. For the CDR3, the DNA is TGTGCCAGCAGTCCCCCGGGAGGGTCAGACTACGAGCAGTACTTC.

In its sample, this clonotype was seen many times. The genes are TRBV20-1 and TRBJ2-3; D might be TRBD2 (5 bases). V was trimmed by 5 bases and J by 12 bases, leaving 24 bases between them. CDR1 and CDR2 (germline): DFQATT, SNEGSKA (reference sequence). This CDR3 has 14 residues. The CDR3 nucleotides are TGCAGTGCTCCCCCGGTTCTAGCCTCCCAAAACCAGTATTTT. It codes for CSAPPVLASQNQYF.

Ten or more counts support this clonotype. The chain has TRBV11-1 and TRBJ2-5, with TRBD2 as a possible D gene (6 bases). Germline lookup yields CDR1 SGHAT and CDR2 FQDESV (reference sequence). Trimming took off 5 bases at V and 4 bases at J, with 14 bases between the two ends. This CDR3 has 14 amino acids. The CDR3 bases are TGTGCCAGCAGCAAGGGACTGTCGGGAGAGACCCAGTACTTC. It translates to CASSKGLSGETQYF. Based on the CDR3 plus reference TRBV11-1 and TRBJ2-5, the full variable domain is EAEVAQSPRYKITEKSQAVAFWCDPISGHATLYWYRQILGQGPELLVQFQDESVVDDSQLPKDRFSAERLKGVDSTLKIQPAELGDSAMYLCASSKGLSGETQYFGPGTRLLVL.

This clonotype was seen only a few times. V and J are TRBV10-2 and TRBJ2-2; the D gene is possibly TRBD2 (6 bases). From germline, CDR1 is WSHSY and CDR2 SAAADI. The CDR3 consists of 15 residues. V dropped 3 bases and J dropped 4 bases, with 12 bases sitting between them. The CDR3, as DNA: TGCGCCAGCAGTGATTCCCGAGCGGGCACCGGGGAGCTGTTTTTT. Its protein is CASSDSRAGTGELFF.

This clonotype showed up many times. V is TRBV10-2 and J is TRBJ2-1, with a tentative D call TRBD1 (5 bases). In germline, CDR1 is WSHSY, CDR2 SAAADI. V lost 6 bases, J lost 0 bases, and 15 bases lay in between. The length of the CDR3 is 16 residues. The CDR3 is CASSQGFGSSYNEQFF. In DNA, the CDR3 is TGCGCCAGCAGCCAGGGATTCGGCAGCTCCTACAATGAGCAGTTCTTC.

This clonotype was counted between two and nine times. This rearrangement joins TRBV7-6 to TRBJ2-7, with 9 bases aligning to TRBD1. Trimming cost V 1 base and J 10 bases; bases outside gene matches: 8. Germline-derived CDR1 and CDR2 are SGHVS and FNYEAQ. This CDR3 contains 14 residues. As DNA, the CDR3 is TGTGCCAGCAGCTTAGGGGGACAGGGATTCACTCAGTACTTC. Translation: CASSLGGQGFTQYF.

In its sample, this clonotype was seen a few times. The chain carries TRBV11-2 and TRBJ2-4; D might be TRBD1 (5 bases). The CDR3 is 16 residues long. The germline V gene has CDR1 SGHAT and CDR2 FQNNGV. Trimming shortened V by 2 bases and J by 6 bases, and 17 bases separated the two germline ends. CDR3 in amino acids: CASSLRGFQGSNIQYF. CDR3 bases: TGTGCCAGCAGCTTAAGGGGATTTCAGGGTTCAAACATTCAGTACTTC.

This clonotype came up many times. V and J are TRBV6-5 and TRBJ1-1; 7 nucleotides align to TRBD1. Germline-derived CDR1 and CDR2 are MNHEY and SVGAGI. The CDR3 sequence is 11 residues long. V was pared by 7 bases and J by 8 bases, with 4 bases of the junction left unmatched. The DNA for the CDR3 is TGTGCCAGCACCGCAGGGGGGGAAGCTTTCTTT. It specifies CASTAGGEAFF.

This clonotype was seen repeatedly, ten times or more. The rearrangement joins TRBV4-1 to TRBJ2-7, with D possibly TRBD1 on 6 matching bases. This CDR3 comprises 15 residues. V was cut by 4 bases and J by 3 bases, with 16 bases left in between. Germline CDR1 MGHRA, CDR2 YSYEKL. For the CDR3, the DNA is TGCGCCAGCAGCCTGAGATTACAGGGAAACTACGAGCAGTACTTC. Its translation: CASSLRLQGNYEQYF.

This clonotype was detected ten times or more. This chain uses TRBV6-5 with TRBJ1-6, with D tentatively TRBD1 (6 bases). CDR1 and CDR2 (germline): MNHEY, SVGAGI. CDR3 size: 13 residues. Trimming left V 7 bases short and J 8 bases short, with 12 bases between. The CDR3 sequence is CASTKGGDSPLHF. DNA of the CDR3: TGTGCCAGCACCAAGGGGGGGGATTCACCCCTCCACTTT.